This T cell receptor (beta chain) derives from a study of shared clonotypes between healthy human individuals. General observations from the study: The naive CD4 repertoires of several donors were compared, and roughly 5% of clonotypes were shared. Investigators collected only blood, and repertoires in tissues likely differ.

For each subset, genomic DNA was distributed in equal portions over several immunoSEQ plates. Using 200 ng DNA, about 30,000 T cell genomes, the sorted-subset replicate PCRs were run. Assay used: immunoSEQ multiplex PCR; TCRdb lists only in-frame clones, some missing. The sample lists millions of clones, approximately 94% occurring once. V was clipped by 4 bases and J by 4 bases; unmatched bases: 12. In germline, CDR1 is LNHDA, CDR2 SQIVND (reference sequence). The CDR3 is 17 residues long. Concerning this clone itself: As yet, its antigen is unknown.

The source of this sequence is a man aged 18 to 29 in good health. Input material: naive CD4+ T cells sorted from blood. The sample's subset: CD45RA+ positively selected. The genes are TRBV19 and TRBJ1-2, with 10 nucleotides matching TRBD1. The CDR3 reads CASSTRTGGSPLYGYTF. CDR3 in DNA: TGTGCCAGTAGTACTCGGACAGGGGGGAGCCCCCTCTATGGCTACACCTTC.